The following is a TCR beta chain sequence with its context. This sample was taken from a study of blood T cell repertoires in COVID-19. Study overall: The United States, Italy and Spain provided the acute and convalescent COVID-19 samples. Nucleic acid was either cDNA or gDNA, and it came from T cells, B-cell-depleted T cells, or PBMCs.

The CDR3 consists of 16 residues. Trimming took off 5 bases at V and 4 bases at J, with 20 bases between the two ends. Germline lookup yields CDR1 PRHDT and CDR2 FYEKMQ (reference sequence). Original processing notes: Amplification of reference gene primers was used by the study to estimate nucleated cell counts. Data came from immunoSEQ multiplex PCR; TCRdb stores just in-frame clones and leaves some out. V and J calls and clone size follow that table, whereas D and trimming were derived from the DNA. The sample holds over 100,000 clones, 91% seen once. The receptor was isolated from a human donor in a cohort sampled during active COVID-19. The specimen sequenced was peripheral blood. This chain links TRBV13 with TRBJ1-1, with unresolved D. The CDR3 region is CASSPSRESRGTEAFF. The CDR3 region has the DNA TGTGCCAGCAGCCCGAGTCGGGAGTCTCGTGGCACTGAAGCTTTCTTT.